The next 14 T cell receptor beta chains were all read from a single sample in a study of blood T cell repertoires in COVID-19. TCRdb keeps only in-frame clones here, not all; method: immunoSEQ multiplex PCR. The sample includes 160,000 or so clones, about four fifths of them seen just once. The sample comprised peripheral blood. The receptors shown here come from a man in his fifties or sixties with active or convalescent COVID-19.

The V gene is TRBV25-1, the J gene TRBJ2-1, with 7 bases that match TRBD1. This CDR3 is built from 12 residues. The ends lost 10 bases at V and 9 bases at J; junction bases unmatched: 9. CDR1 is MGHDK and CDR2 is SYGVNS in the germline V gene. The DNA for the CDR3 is TGTGCCATTACGACAGGGTTGGCTGAGCAGTTCTTC. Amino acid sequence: CAITTGLAEQFF. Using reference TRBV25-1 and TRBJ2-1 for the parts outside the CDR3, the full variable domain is EADIYQTPRYLVIGTGKKITLECSQTMGHDKMYWYQQDPGMELHLIHYSYGVNSTEKGDLSSESTVSRIRTEHFPLTLESARPSHTSQYLCAITTGLAEQFFGPGTRLTVL.

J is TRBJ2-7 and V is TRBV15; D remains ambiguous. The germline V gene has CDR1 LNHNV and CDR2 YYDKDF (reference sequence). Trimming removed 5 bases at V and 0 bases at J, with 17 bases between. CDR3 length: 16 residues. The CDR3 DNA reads TGTGCCACCAGCTTCAGGTACCCGGTAAGCTCCTACGAGCAGTACTTC. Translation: CATSFRYPVSSYEQYF. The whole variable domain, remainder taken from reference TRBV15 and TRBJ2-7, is DAMVIQNPRYQVTQFGKPVTLSCSQTLNHNVMYWYQQKSSQAPKLLFHYYDKDFNNEADTPDNFQSRRPNTSFCFLDIRSPGLGDTAMYLCATSFRYPVSSYEQYFGPGTRLTVT.

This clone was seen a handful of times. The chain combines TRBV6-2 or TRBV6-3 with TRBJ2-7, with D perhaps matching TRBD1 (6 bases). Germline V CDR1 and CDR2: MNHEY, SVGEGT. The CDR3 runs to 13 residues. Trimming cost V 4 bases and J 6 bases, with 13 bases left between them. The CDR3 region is CASSFTGTGEQYF. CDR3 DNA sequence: TGTGCCAGCAGTTTCACAGGGACGGGCGAGCAGTACTTC.

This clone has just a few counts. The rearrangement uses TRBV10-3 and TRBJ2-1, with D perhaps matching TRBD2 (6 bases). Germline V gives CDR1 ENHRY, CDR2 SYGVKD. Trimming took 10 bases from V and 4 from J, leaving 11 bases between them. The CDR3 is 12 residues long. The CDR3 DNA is TGTGCCACGAACGGGGGTTACAATGAGCAGTTCTTC. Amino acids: CATNGGYNEQFF.

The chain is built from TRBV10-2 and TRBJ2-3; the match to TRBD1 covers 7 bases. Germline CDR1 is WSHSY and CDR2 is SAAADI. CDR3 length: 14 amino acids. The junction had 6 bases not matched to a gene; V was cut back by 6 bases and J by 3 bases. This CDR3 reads CASRGTEWTDTQYF. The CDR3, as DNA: TGCGCCAGCAGAGGGACAGAATGGACAGATACGCAGTATTTT.

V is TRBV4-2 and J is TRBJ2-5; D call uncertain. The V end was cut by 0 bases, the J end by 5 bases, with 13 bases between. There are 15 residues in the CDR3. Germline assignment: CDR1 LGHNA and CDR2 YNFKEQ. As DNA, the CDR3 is TGTGCCAGCAGCCAAGATCTTGGTAGTTGGGAGACCCAGTACTTC. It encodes CASSQDLGSWETQYF.

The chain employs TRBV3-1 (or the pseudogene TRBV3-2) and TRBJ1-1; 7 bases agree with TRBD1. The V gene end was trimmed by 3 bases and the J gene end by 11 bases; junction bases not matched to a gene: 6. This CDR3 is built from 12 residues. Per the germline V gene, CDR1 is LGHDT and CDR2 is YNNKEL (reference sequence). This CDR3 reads CASSQGDREAFF. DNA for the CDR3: TGTGCCAGCAGCCAGGGAGACAGGGAGGCTTTCTTT.

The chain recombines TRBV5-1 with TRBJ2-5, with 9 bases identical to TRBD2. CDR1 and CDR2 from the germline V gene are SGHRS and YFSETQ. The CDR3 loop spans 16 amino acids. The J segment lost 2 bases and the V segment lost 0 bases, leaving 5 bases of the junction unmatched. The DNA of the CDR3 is TGCGCCAGCAGCTTGGGGCCAGCGGGGGGTCAAGAGACCCAGTACTTC. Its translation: CASSLGPAGGQETQYF.

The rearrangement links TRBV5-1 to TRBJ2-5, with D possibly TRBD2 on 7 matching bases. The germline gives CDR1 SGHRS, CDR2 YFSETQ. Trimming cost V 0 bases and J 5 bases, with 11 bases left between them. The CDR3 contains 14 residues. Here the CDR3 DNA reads TGCGCCAGCAGCTTGGCCGGGGGGCAGGAGACCCAGTACTTC. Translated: CASSLAGGQETQYF.

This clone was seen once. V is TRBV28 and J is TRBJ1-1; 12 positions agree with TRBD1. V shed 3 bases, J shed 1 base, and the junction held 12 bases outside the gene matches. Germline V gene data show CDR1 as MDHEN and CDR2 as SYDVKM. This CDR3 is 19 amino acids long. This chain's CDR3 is CASSFHPRDRGPGNTEAFF. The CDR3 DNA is TGTGCCAGCAGTTTTCACCCTAGGGACAGGGGGCCAGGGAACACTGAAGCTTTCTTT.

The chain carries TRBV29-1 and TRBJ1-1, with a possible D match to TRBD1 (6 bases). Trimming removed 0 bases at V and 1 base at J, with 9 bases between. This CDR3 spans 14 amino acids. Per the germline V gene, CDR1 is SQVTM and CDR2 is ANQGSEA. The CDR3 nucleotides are TGCAGCGTTGAAGACCGGACAGAGAACACTGAAGCTTTCTTT. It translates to CSVEDRTENTEAFF. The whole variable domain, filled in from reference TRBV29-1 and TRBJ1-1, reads SAVISQKPSRDICQRGTSLTIQCQVDSQVTMMFWYRQQPGQSLTLIATANQGSEATYESGFVIDKFPISRPNLTFSTLTVSNMSPEDSSIYLCSVEDRTENTEAFFGQGTRLTVV.

The CDR3 loop is CASSPRLGQGLPEAFF. In DNA, the CDR3 is TGTGCCAGCAGCCCTCGTCTGGGACAGGGTCTGCCTGAAGCTTTCTTT. The chain carries TRBV4-2 and TRBJ1-1, with TRBD1 matching over 9 bases. Germline assignment: CDR1 LGHNA and CDR2 YNFKEQ. V was clipped by 4 bases and J by 6 bases; unmatched bases: 12. CDR3 length: 16 amino acids.

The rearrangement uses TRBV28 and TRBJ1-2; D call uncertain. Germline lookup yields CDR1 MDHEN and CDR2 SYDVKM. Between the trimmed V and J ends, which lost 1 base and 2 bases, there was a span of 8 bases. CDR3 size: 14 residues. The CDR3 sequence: CASSLYQTNYGYTF. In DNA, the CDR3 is TGTGCCAGCAGTTTATACCAGACAAACTATGGCTACACCTTC.

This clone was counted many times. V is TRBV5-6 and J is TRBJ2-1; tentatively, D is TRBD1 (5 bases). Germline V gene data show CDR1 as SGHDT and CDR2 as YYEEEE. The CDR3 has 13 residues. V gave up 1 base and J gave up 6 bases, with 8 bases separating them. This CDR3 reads CASSLTGSNEQFF. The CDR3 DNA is TGTGCCAGCAGCTTGACAGGATCCAATGAGCAGTTCTTC. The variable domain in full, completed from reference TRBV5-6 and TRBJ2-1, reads DAGVTQSPTHLIKTRGQQVTLRCSPKSGHDTVSWYQQALGQGPQFIFQYYEEEERQRGNFPDRFSGHQFPNYSSELNVNALLLGDSALYLCASSLTGSNEQFFGPGTRLTVL.